Listed below are T cell receptor beta chains from one sample, sequenced in a study of T cell responses to AZD1222 COVID-19 vaccine. Generated by immunoSEQ multiplex PCR, the TCRdb table keeps only in-frame clones and is missing some. Here the sample spans approximately 140,000 clones, 80% to 95% being singletons. Sequencing used peripheral blood, obtained on day 0 of AZD1222 vaccination. These receptors were collected from an adult in good health. The CDR3 runs from the conserved cysteine through the conserved F or W. The order of the fields is D gene, J gene, clone size, V gene, CDR3 DNA, CDR3 protein. A D gene is named only where the DNA matches it firmly. Size tells how often a clone was seen (once, few, many) or the class of an expanded clone, and some rows leave it out.

d_gene: TRBD2; j_gene: TRBJ2-1; abundance: NA; v_gene: TRBV3-1/TRBV3-2; CDR3nt: TGTGCCAGCAGCCAAGGGACTAGCGGGTCTACCTTGTACAATGAGCAGTTCTTC; CDR3aa: CASSQGTSGSTLYNEQFF
d_gene: TRBD1; j_gene: TRBJ1-6; abundance: NA; v_gene: TRBV14; CDR3nt: TGTGCCAGGTCATGGGCGACAGGGAGGGACTCACCCCTCCACTTT; CDR3aa: CARSWATGRDSPLHF
d_gene: NA; j_gene: TRBJ2-1; abundance: NA; v_gene: TRBV5-1; CDR3nt: TGCGCCAGCAGCTTGGGGCTCTACAATGAGCAGTTCTTC; CDR3aa: CASSLGLYNEQFF
d_gene: TRBD1; j_gene: TRBJ1-2; abundance: once; v_gene: TRBV19; CDR3nt: TGTGCCAGTAGTATTGAGGGAGGACAGGGGAGAGGCGGCTACACCTTC; CDR3aa: CASSIEGGQGRGGYTF
d_gene: NA; j_gene: TRBJ2-7; abundance: NA; v_gene: TRBV5-1; CDR3nt: TGCGCCAGCAGCCTGCTCGGTCGTCAGACGAGTGACGAGCAGTACTTC; CDR3aa: CASSLLGRQTSDEQYF
d_gene: NA; j_gene: TRBJ2-5; abundance: NA; v_gene: TRBV5-6; CDR3nt: TGTGCCAGCAGCCGAGGACTAATACTACAAGAGACCCAGTACTTC; CDR3aa: CASSRGLILQETQYF
d_gene: NA; j_gene: TRBJ1-5; abundance: NA; v_gene: TRBV19; CDR3nt: TGTGCCAGTAGTATAGCGGGGGGGAATCAGCCCCAGCATTTT; CDR3aa: CASSIAGGNQPQHF
d_gene: NA; j_gene: TRBJ1-4; abundance: NA; v_gene: TRBV4-2; CDR3nt: TGTGCCAGCAGCCAAGGTTCACAAGTCGAAAAACTGTTTTTT; CDR3aa: CASSQGSQVEKLFF
d_gene: TRBD1; j_gene: TRBJ2-5; abundance: few; v_gene: TRBV5-6; CDR3nt: TGTGCCAGCAGTCCTGTCCCGACAGGGGGGTGGGAGACCCAGTACTTC; CDR3aa: CASSPVPTGGWETQYF
d_gene: NA; j_gene: TRBJ2-6; abundance: NA; v_gene: TRBV7-2; CDR3nt: TGTGCCAGCGGTCACGGGGCGGGCAACGTCCTGACTTTC; CDR3aa: CASGHGAGNVLTF
d_gene: TRBD2; j_gene: TRBJ2-2; abundance: once; v_gene: TRBV5-1; CDR3nt: TGCGCCAGCAGCTTGGAAGTTGCGGGAGGGTCCCCCGGGGAGCTGTTTTTT; CDR3aa: CASSLEVAGGSPGELFF
d_gene: NA; j_gene: TRBJ2-7; abundance: NA; v_gene: TRBV30; CDR3nt: TGTGCCTGGAGTCCAGGTCCCACGGGCGAGCAGTACTTC; CDR3aa: CAWSPGPTGEQYF
d_gene: NA; j_gene: TRBJ1-1; abundance: NA; v_gene: TRBV10-3; CDR3nt: TGTGCCATCAGTGCATCCTTCACCCTAATGAACACTGAAGCTTTCTTT; CDR3aa: CAISASFTLMNTEAFF
d_gene: TRBD2; j_gene: TRBJ2-5; abundance: NA; v_gene: TRBV28; CDR3nt: TGTGCCAGCAGTCCCTCCGGGAGGGTGGTGAGAGAGACCCAGTACTTC; CDR3aa: CASSPSGRVVRETQYF
d_gene: NA; j_gene: TRBJ2-1; abundance: NA; v_gene: TRBV12-3/TRBV12-4; CDR3nt: TGTGCCAGCAGCCCTGGGCGGTTTTGGCAGTTCTTC; CDR3aa: CASSPGRFWQFF
d_gene: TRBD2; j_gene: TRBJ2-3; abundance: NA; v_gene: TRBV7-9; CDR3nt: TGTGCCAGCAGCCTCGGACTAGCGGGAGGGGGGGATACGCAGTATTTT; CDR3aa: CASSLGLAGGGDTQYF
d_gene: TRBD1; j_gene: TRBJ1-4; abundance: NA; v_gene: TRBV28; CDR3nt: TGTGCCAGCAGCTCAATTAGGGCAGGGGGCGCCTTGGGGAAACTGTTTTTT; CDR3aa: CASSSIRAGGALGKLFF
d_gene: NA; j_gene: TRBJ1-2; abundance: once; v_gene: TRBV30; CDR3nt: TGTGCCTGGAGGGACCGGATGGCGGGTGGCTACACCTTC; CDR3aa: CAWRDRMAGGYTF
d_gene: TRBD2; j_gene: TRBJ2-1; abundance: few; v_gene: TRBV7-9; CDR3nt: TGTGCCAGCAGTTTAGCGGGAGGGCCTTGGGGGGAGCAGTTCTTC; CDR3aa: CASSLAGGPWGEQFF
d_gene: NA; j_gene: TRBJ1-5; abundance: NA; v_gene: TRBV15; CDR3nt: TGTGCCACCAGCAGACAGGGGTATCAGCCCCAGCATTTT; CDR3aa: CATSRQGYQPQHF
d_gene: NA; j_gene: TRBJ2-7; abundance: NA; v_gene: TRBV12-3/TRBV12-4; CDR3nt: TGTGCCAGCAGTTTTAGTAGCTCCTACGAGCAGTACTTC; CDR3aa: CASSFSSSYEQYF
d_gene: NA; j_gene: TRBJ1-5; abundance: NA; v_gene: TRBV18; CDR3nt: TGTGCCAGCTCACCAGGAGGCAATCAGCCCCAGCATTTT; CDR3aa: CASSPGGNQPQHF
d_gene: TRBD1; j_gene: TRBJ1-5; abundance: NA; v_gene: TRBV30; CDR3nt: TGTGCCTGGAGTCCCACAGGGGGGAATCAGCCCCAGCATTTT; CDR3aa: CAWSPTGGNQPQHF
d_gene: NA; j_gene: TRBJ2-2; abundance: NA; v_gene: TRBV4-3; CDR3nt: TGCGCCAGCAGCCAAGAAGGATGGGGCGGGGAGCTGTTTTTT; CDR3aa: CASSQEGWGGELFF
d_gene: NA; j_gene: TRBJ1-1; abundance: NA; v_gene: TRBV30; CDR3nt: TGTGCCTGGAGCAAAGGACGGAGGAACACTGAAGCTTTCTTT; CDR3aa: CAWSKGRRNTEAFF
d_gene: TRBD2; j_gene: TRBJ2-7; abundance: NA; v_gene: TRBV9; CDR3nt: TGTGCCAGCAGCGTAGCCGGGAGGGCCGTAGGGGAGCAGTACTTC; CDR3aa: CASSVAGRAVGEQYF
d_gene: NA; j_gene: TRBJ1-3; abundance: NA; v_gene: TRBV3-1/TRBV3-2; CDR3nt: TGTGCCAGCAGCCAAGAAAGCTCTGGAAACACCATATATTTT; CDR3aa: CASSQESSGNTIYF
d_gene: NA; j_gene: TRBJ2-7; abundance: NA; v_gene: TRBV30; CDR3nt: TGTGCCTGGAGTTCGGGCTTCTACGAGCAGTACTTC; CDR3aa: CAWSSGFYEQYF
d_gene: TRBD1; j_gene: TRBJ2-1; abundance: once; v_gene: TRBV19; CDR3nt: TGTGCCAGTACTCGACAGGGTACGAGTGAGCAGTTCTTC; CDR3aa: CASTRQGTSEQFF
d_gene: NA; j_gene: TRBJ1-2; abundance: NA; v_gene: TRBV6-1; CDR3nt: TGTGCCAGCAGTGAAGTAGGGTTCTATGGCTACACCTTC; CDR3aa: CASSEVGFYGYTF
d_gene: TRBD1; j_gene: TRBJ1-1; abundance: NA; v_gene: TRBV6-5; CDR3nt: TGTGCCAGCGGGGACAGGAACACTGAAGCTTTCTTT; CDR3aa: CASGDRNTEAFF
d_gene: NA; j_gene: TRBJ1-1; abundance: NA; v_gene: TRBV19; CDR3nt: TGTGCCAGTAGTATTGGACGGGAGAGTGGAGCTTTCTTT; CDR3aa: CASSIGRESGAFF
d_gene: TRBD2; j_gene: TRBJ2-1; abundance: few; v_gene: TRBV3-1/TRBV3-2; CDR3nt: TGTGCCAGCAGCCAAGAACCCGGACTAGCGGGAAGCTACAATGAGCAGTTCTTC; CDR3aa: CASSQEPGLAGSYNEQFF
d_gene: TRBD1; j_gene: TRBJ2-5; abundance: NA; v_gene: TRBV18; CDR3nt: TGTGCCAGCTCACCCACACCCCCCGGGACAGGGGAAGAGACCCAGTACTTC; CDR3aa: CASSPTPPGTGEETQYF
d_gene: TRBD1; j_gene: TRBJ1-2; abundance: few; v_gene: TRBV6-4; CDR3nt: TGTGCCAGCAGGGGGACAGGGACTTATGGCTACACCTTC; CDR3aa: CASRGTGTYGYTF
d_gene: NA; j_gene: TRBJ1-2; abundance: NA; v_gene: TRBV30; CDR3nt: TGTGCCTGGAGTGTAAGGATCCGGCGGCTAGCTAACTATGGCTACACCTTC; CDR3aa: CAWSVRIRRLANYGYTF
d_gene: NA; j_gene: TRBJ2-7; abundance: once; v_gene: TRBV6-5; CDR3nt: TGTGCCAGCAGGGGTCGACCTGGGGTCTACGAGCAGTACTTC; CDR3aa: CASRGRPGVYEQYF
d_gene: NA; j_gene: TRBJ2-5; abundance: NA; v_gene: TRBV5-5; CDR3nt: TGTGCCAGCAGCTTGGCACAGTATGCAGGGGAAGAGACCCAGTACTTC; CDR3aa: CASSLAQYAGEETQYF
d_gene: NA; j_gene: TRBJ2-7; abundance: NA; v_gene: TRBV13; CDR3nt: TGTGCCAGCAGCGTGGTGGGGGACCCCTACGAGCAGTACTTC; CDR3aa: CASSVVGDPYEQYF
d_gene: NA; j_gene: TRBJ1-1; abundance: NA; v_gene: TRBV11-2; CDR3nt: TGTGCCAGCAGCCCCAGGACAGACACTGAAGCTTTCTTT; CDR3aa: CASSPRTDTEAFF
d_gene: TRBD2; j_gene: TRBJ2-7; abundance: NA; v_gene: TRBV19; CDR3nt: TGTGCCAGTAGTCGACGGGCTAGCGGGAGTTACGAGCAGTACTTC; CDR3aa: CASSRRASGSYEQYF
d_gene: NA; j_gene: TRBJ2-5; abundance: NA; v_gene: TRBV18; CDR3nt: TGTGCCAGCTCACCAGGCGGAAACCAAGAGACCCAGTACTTC; CDR3aa: CASSPGGNQETQYF
d_gene: TRBD1; j_gene: TRBJ1-3; abundance: NA; v_gene: TRBV19; CDR3nt: TGTGCCAGTCGACCGACAGGGAATGGAAACACCATATATTTT; CDR3aa: CASRPTGNGNTIYF
d_gene: NA; j_gene: TRBJ1-3; abundance: NA; v_gene: TRBV10-3; CDR3nt: TGTGCCATCAGTGAGACGGGGCCTGGAAACACCATATATTTT; CDR3aa: CAISETGPGNTIYF
d_gene: NA; j_gene: TRBJ2-1; abundance: once; v_gene: TRBV7-9; CDR3nt: TGTGCCAGCAGCGGCCGGGACTTCAAGGGGGATGAGCAGTTCTTC; CDR3aa: CASSGRDFKGDEQFF
d_gene: NA; j_gene: TRBJ2-1; abundance: NA; v_gene: TRBV25-1; CDR3nt: TGTGCCAGCAGTGAATTAGGGGGGTATTACAATGAGCAGTTCTTC; CDR3aa: CASSELGGYYNEQFF
d_gene: NA; j_gene: TRBJ1-1; abundance: NA; v_gene: TRBV15; CDR3nt: TGTGCCACCAGCAGAGAGGCAGTGAACACTGAAGCTTTCTTT; CDR3aa: CATSREAVNTEAFF
d_gene: NA; j_gene: TRBJ1-2; abundance: NA; v_gene: TRBV28; CDR3nt: TGTGCCAGCAGTTTAGGGACACGAGCTAACTATGGCTACACCTTC; CDR3aa: CASSLGTRANYGYTF
d_gene: NA; j_gene: TRBJ2-7; abundance: NA; v_gene: TRBV28; CDR3nt: TGTGCCAGCAGTTTATTGAGTATACAGCAGTACTTC; CDR3aa: CASSLLSIQQYF
d_gene: NA; j_gene: TRBJ1-1; abundance: NA; v_gene: TRBV4-1; CDR3nt: TGCGCCAGCAGTCCTATCGGGAGCGTGTTCACTGAAGCTTTCTTT; CDR3aa: CASSPIGSVFTEAFF
d_gene: NA; j_gene: TRBJ2-7; abundance: NA; v_gene: TRBV10-3; CDR3nt: TGTGCCATCAGTGATGGTCTTGGGGAAGAGCAGTACTTC; CDR3aa: CAISDGLGEEQYF
d_gene: NA; j_gene: TRBJ1-6; abundance: NA; v_gene: TRBV5-1; CDR3nt: TGCGCCAGCAGCTTGAACAGGGTAGATTCACCCCTCCACTTT; CDR3aa: CASSLNRVDSPLHF
d_gene: TRBD1; j_gene: TRBJ1-2; abundance: NA; v_gene: TRBV19; CDR3nt: TGTGCCAGTAGTCTGCGGGAGGGACAGACCTATGGCTACACCTTC; CDR3aa: CASSLREGQTYGYTF
d_gene: TRBD2; j_gene: TRBJ2-1; abundance: NA; v_gene: TRBV7-9; CDR3nt: TGTGCCAGCAGCGGCCCACTAGCGGGAGTAAATAATGAGCAGTTCTTC; CDR3aa: CASSGPLAGVNNEQFF
d_gene: TRBD2; j_gene: TRBJ2-1; abundance: few; v_gene: TRBV7-2; CDR3nt: TGTGCCAGCAGCTTAGAGGGGACTAGCGGGAGGTACTACAATGAGCAGTTCTTC; CDR3aa: CASSLEGTSGRYYNEQFF
d_gene: TRBD1; j_gene: TRBJ1-2; abundance: NA; v_gene: TRBV19; CDR3nt: TGTGCCAGTAGTAAGGGACAGAACTATGGCTACACCTTC; CDR3aa: CASSKGQNYGYTF
d_gene: NA; j_gene: TRBJ1-1; abundance: NA; v_gene: TRBV6-5; CDR3nt: TGTGCCAGCAGTTACTCCGACCTCCACCCTGAAGCTTTCTTT; CDR3aa: CASSYSDLHPEAFF
d_gene: NA; j_gene: TRBJ2-7; abundance: NA; v_gene: TRBV27; CDR3nt: TGTGCCAGCACCGTTGGAACGGACTTCGGCAGATACGAGCAGTACTTC; CDR3aa: CASTVGTDFGRYEQYF
d_gene: NA; j_gene: TRBJ2-7; abundance: NA; v_gene: TRBV5-4; CDR3nt: TGTGCCAGCAGCGGATCCGGGGGTACTAACCCTCCTCGGCAGTACTTC; CDR3aa: CASSGSGGTNPPRQYF